This entry is about one TCR beta chain. Some clones are missing from TCRdb's copy, which holds only in-frame ones; the method was immunoSEQ multiplex PCR. Counted here are tens of thousands of clones, around 90% occurring once; the ten biggest clones make up approximately 7%. V gave up 2 bases and J gave up 3 bases, with 16 bases separating them. The CDR3 extends over 16 amino acids. Looked up from germline, CDR1 is ENHRY and CDR2 is SYGVKD. This specimen comes from a study of T cells in localized non-small cell lung cancer. This chain connects TRBV10-3 to TRBJ1-2; a weak D match, TRBD1 (5 bases). This clonotype originated in a female donor older than 55 with stage I lung adenocarcinoma. The source was peripheral blood, collected before any cancer treatment. The CDR3 reads CAISEGAGNWDYGYTF. DNA of the CDR3: TGTGCCATCAGTGAGGGGGCAGGCAATTGGGACTATGGCTACACCTTC.